This paragraph covers one T cell receptor beta chain sequence. No antigen is known for it. These data belong to a study of CD8 T cells in ankylosing spondylitis. Whole-study results and caveats: Disease-associated clones were reportedly significantly overrepresented in matched ankylosing spondylitis synovial fluid. Ankylosing spondylitis blood appeared to be characterized by a TCR beta motif of eight highly homologous variants.

In TCRdb, the 5' RACE reads were re-called with MiXCR into one record per CDR3 protein. The repertoire includes 220,000 or so distinct CDR3 sequences, around 17% of them detected once, and 42% sits in the top ten. This clonotype was sampled from a male donor with ankylosing spondylitis. The material sequenced was blood, either unsorted or a sorted T cell fraction (not recorded which).

In DNA form, the CDR3 reads TGCAGTGCAGACAGGGCGCACGAGCAGTACTTC. It translates to CSADRAHEQYF. The chain joins TRBV20-1 to TRBJ2-7; 7 nucleotides match TRBD1. V shed 6 bases, J shed 5 bases, and the junction held 4 bases outside the gene matches. Looked up from germline, CDR1 is DFQATT and CDR2 is SNEGSKA (reference sequence). The CDR3 extends over 11 amino acids.